One sample yielded the 29 T cell receptor beta chains listed below, sequenced in a study of response to subunit inactivated influenza vaccine. TCRdb re-derived calls from the RT-PCR reads in MiXCR, one entry per CDR3 protein. The data contain fewer than 700,000 distinct CDR3 sequences, 10% to 15% of them seen just once; the ten biggest clones take up roughly 14%. The specimen comprised PBMCs from blood, sampled around seven weeks after vaccination. These receptors all stem from a man aged 45-65 years who received an inactivated influenza vaccine.

In this sample, this clonotype turned up many times. The chain links TRBV15 to TRBJ2-1, with 12 bases identical to TRBD2. CDR1 is LNHNV and CDR2 is YYDKDF in the germline V gene (reference sequence). The CDR3 consists of 15 residues. Losses at the gene ends were 1 base for V and 5 bases for J; bases not matched to a gene: 0. The CDR3 DNA reads TGTGCCACCAGCAGAGGGACTAGCGGGGACAATGAGCAGTTCTTC. Translation: CATSRGTSGDNEQFF.

This clonotype appeared a few times. V usage is TRBV5-1 and J usage is TRBJ2-7; tentatively, D is TRBD1 (6 bases). This CDR3 contains 17 residues. Trimming removed 0 bases from V and 2 bases from J, with 18 bases in between. Looked up from germline, CDR1 is SGHRS and CDR2 is YFSETQ. CDR3 nucleotide sequence: TGCGCCAGCAGCTTGGGTCGTGGGCAGGGGCGAACCTACGAGCAGTACTTC. It yields the protein CASSLGRGQGRTYEQYF.

The rearrangement links TRBV12-3 or TRBV12-4 to TRBJ2-2; TRBD1 matches at 7 bases. The CDR3 extends over 13 amino acids. Trimming cost V 7 bases and J 7 bases; bases outside gene matches: 6. The CDR3 nucleotides read TGTGCCAGCACCCAGACAGGGTTCGGGGAGCTGTTTTTT. Translating it yields CASTQTGFGELFF.

This clonotype occurred a few times. The rearrangement joins TRBV6-1 to TRBJ2-7; 7 nucleotides match TRBD2. This CDR3 region has 16 residues. V lost 6 bases to trimming and J lost 4 bases; unmatched junction nucleotides: 15. Per germline, CDR1 MNHNS and CDR2 SASEGT. For the CDR3, the DNA is TGTGCCAGCAGCCTGGGGGGGAGAGCGGGGCGTTACGAGCAGTACTTC. The encoded protein is CASSLGGRAGRYEQYF.

The V and J genes are TRBV6-1 and TRBJ2-3, with 9 bases lining up with TRBD2. J was trimmed by 5 bases and V by 8 bases; bases with no gene match: 8. There are 14 residues in the CDR3. Germline-derived CDR1 and CDR2 are MNHNS and SASEGT. CDR3 in amino acids: CASASGVLRDTQYF. The CDR3 nucleotides read TGTGCCAGCGCTAGCGGGGTGTTAAGAGATACGCAGTATTTT.

This clonotype was observed a few times. This chain links TRBV2 with TRBJ2-2; TRBD2 matches at 11 bases. Trimming at V came to 6 bases and at J to 4 bases, leaving 4 bases not matched to a gene. The CDR3 totals 15 residues. Germline loops: CDR1 SNHLY, CDR2 FYNNEI. CDR3 DNA sequence: TGTGCCAGCAGGAAGGGGACTAGCGGCACCGGGGAGCTGTTTTTT. The encoded protein is CASRKGTSGTGELFF.

In this sample, this clonotype turned up many times. This chain uses TRBV7-2 with TRBJ2-7, with 13 bases lining up with TRBD2. V was clipped by 1 base and J by 9 bases; unmatched bases: 6. CDR3 length: 15 residues. Germline V gene data show CDR1 as SGHTA and CDR2 as FQGNSA. Here the CDR3 DNA reads TGTGCCAGCAGCTTAGGGGGACTAGCGGGATCCGTGCAGTACTTC. Translation gives CASSLGGLAGSVQYF.

This clonotype was recorded many times. The rearrangement links TRBV7-2 to TRBJ2-5; D gene unclear. CDR3 size: 14 residues. In germline, CDR1 is SGHTA, CDR2 FQGNSA. Trimming left V 0 bases short and J 5 bases short, with 10 bases between. CDR3 sequence: CASSLALWPETQYF. The CDR3 bases are TGTGCCAGCAGCTTAGCGCTTTGGCCCGAGACCCAGTACTTC.

This clonotype was recorded at least ten times. The chain uses TRBV12-3 or TRBV12-4 and TRBJ1-3; D is possibly TRBD1 (5 bases). V was clipped by 2 bases and J by 2 bases, with 7 bases between them. This CDR3 region has 14 residues. The CDR3 is CASSLTGTGNTIYF. The DNA of the CDR3 is TGTGCCAGCAGTTTAACAGGAACTGGAAACACCATATATTTT.

J is TRBJ2-1 and V is TRBV7-2, with TRBD2 identical over 9 bases. Germline-derived CDR1 and CDR2 are SGHTA and FQGNSA. With 7 bases clipped from V and 9 bases from J, the junction kept 13 bases outside the gene matches. There are 15 residues in the CDR3. DNA of the CDR3: TGTGCCAGCACCTCGGGACTAGCCGTCTCCGGTGAGCAGTTCTTC. Protein: CASTSGLAVSGEQFF.

CDR3 DNA: TGTGCCAGCAGTGAGACAGGGTCTATCTCCGGGGAGCTGTTTTTT. Translated: CASSETGSISGELFF. The chain is built from TRBV12-3 or TRBV12-4 and TRBJ2-2, with 7 bases lining up with TRBD1. This CDR3 is built from 15 residues. V lost 5 bases and J lost 6; bases outside the gene matches: 9.

A remark on this clonotype: A much bigger clone sits one base away, suggesting this may be a read error. This chain connects TRBV6-5 to TRBJ2-7; D not resolved. The CDR3 has 13 residues. Germline V gene lookup returns CDR1 MNHEY and CDR2 SVGAGI. The CDR3 spells CASCYGEENEQYF. The CDR3 DNA is TGTGCCAGCTGTTACGGTGAAGAGAACGAGCAGTACTTC.

The chain couples TRBV4-1 to TRBJ1-1; D perhaps matches TRBD1 (6 bases). The ends were cut back, 4 bases at V and 5 bases at J, with 17 bases in the middle. The CDR3 consists of 15 residues. Germline lookup yields CDR1 MGHRA and CDR2 YSYEKL. This chain's CDR3 is CASSLVAQGRTEAFF. CDR3 in DNA: TGCGCCAGCAGCCTTGTGGCACAGGGAAGGACTGAAGCTTTCTTT.

This clonotype was recorded a few times. The DNA of the CDR3 is TGTGCCAGCAGCCAAGAGGCGGGAGGTGGTGGAAGGGATGAGCAGTTCTTC. It encodes CASSQEAGGGGRDEQFF. The rearrangement joins TRBV3-1 to TRBJ2-1, with 8 nucleotides matching TRBD2. Unmatched junction bases numbered 12, after V lost 0 bases and J lost 8 bases. Per germline, CDR1 LGHDT and CDR2 YNNKEL (reference sequence). The CDR3 is 17 residues long.

The V and J genes are TRBV2 and TRBJ2-4; D perhaps matches TRBD1 (6 bases). Germline V gene data show CDR1 as SNHLY and CDR2 as FYNNEI. The V gene lost 8 bases and the J gene lost 6 bases, with 17 bases spanning the gap. This CDR3 spans 14 amino acids. CDR3 residues: CASHRQGIGNIQYF. The CDR3, as DNA: TGTGCCAGCCACCGCCAGGGGATAGGAAACATTCAGTACTTC.

The rearrangement uses TRBV5-1 and TRBJ1-1; D ambiguous. V lost 2 bases to trimming and J lost 1 base, with 9 bases between them. This CDR3 region has 14 residues. Germline CDR1 is SGHRS and CDR2 is YFSETQ. The CDR3 DNA reads as TGCGCCAGCAGCTTCAGTCACGGGAACACTGAAGCTTTCTTT. Translation: CASSFSHGNTEAFF.

This chain joins TRBV5-1 and TRBJ2-1; 7 nucleotides match TRBD1. CDR1 is SGHRS and CDR2 is YFSETQ in the germline V gene. This CDR3 spans 14 amino acids. V dropped 4 bases and J dropped 2; count of bases not matched to a gene: 3. The CDR3 DNA is TGCGCCAGCAGCGCCACAGGGGCCTACAATGAGCAGTTCTTC. As protein: CASSATGAYNEQFF.

The chain links TRBV5-1 to TRBJ2-1, with 13 bases matching TRBD2. This CDR3 contains 14 residues. Trimming removed 2 bases from V and 8 bases from J; junction bases left unmatched: 1. Germline V lookup: CDR1 SGHRS, CDR2 YFSETQ. The CDR3 is CASSFGTSGDEQFF. For the CDR3, the DNA is TGCGCCAGCAGCTTTGGGACTAGCGGGGATGAGCAGTTCTTC.

This clonotype was seen only a few times. This rearrangement joins TRBV20-1 to TRBJ2-1; the match to TRBD1 covers 9 bases. Per germline, CDR1 DFQATT and CDR2 SNEGSKA (reference sequence). The CDR3 runs to 14 residues. The V segment lost 3 bases and the J segment 10 bases; nucleotides outside the gene matches: 10. CDR3 bases: TGCAGTGCTAGCTACTCACAGGGGGCTTGGGAGCAGTTCTTC. Translating it yields CSASYSQGAWEQFF.

The chain combines TRBV28 with TRBJ1-1; tentative D call: TRBD1 (5 bases). The V gene's germline CDR1 is MDHEN and CDR2 SYDVKM. The germline V and J ends were trimmed by 4 bases and 4 bases, with 13 bases remaining between them. CDR3 size: 14 residues. CDR3 loop: CASSSGSGVTEAFF. CDR3 sequence (DNA): TGTGCCAGCAGTTCAGGCTCGGGGGTCACTGAAGCTTTCTTT.

This clonotype appeared a few times. The chain links TRBV9 to TRBJ2-2; 10 nucleotides align to TRBD1. J gave up 4 bases and V 0 bases, and 6 bases lay outside the gene matches. CDR3 size: 17 residues. Per germline, CDR1 SGDLS and CDR2 YYNGEE. The CDR3 loop reads CASSVVGTGVGTGELFF. The CDR3 bases are TGTGCCAGCAGCGTAGTAGGGACAGGGGTAGGCACCGGGGAGCTGTTTTTT.

This clonotype was counted a few times. The chain couples TRBV6-1 to TRBJ1-1; 7 bases agree with TRBD1. The CDR3 loop spans 14 amino acids. The trim removed 3 bases at V and 1 base at J, leaving 2 bases unmatched. Germline V gene lookup returns CDR1 MNHNS and CDR2 SASEGT. The CDR3 nucleotides read TGTGCCAGCAGTGAGACAGGGCGGAACACTGAAGCTTTCTTT. Its protein is CASSETGRNTEAFF.

The CDR3 region is CSARPATRVGQFF. The CDR3 bases are TGCAGTGCTAGACCTGCGACTAGGGTGGGGCAGTTCTTC. V gene TRBV20-1 combines with J gene TRBJ2-1, with D perhaps matching TRBD2 (6 bases). Germline CDR1 DFQATT, CDR2 SNEGSKA (reference sequence). The CDR3 loop spans 13 amino acids. Trimming cost V 2 bases and J 12 bases, with 17 bases left between them.

The sample holds many counts of this clonotype. This chain connects TRBV10-2 to TRBJ2-2; D remains unclear. This CDR3 has 12 amino acids. From germline, CDR1 is WSHSY and CDR2 SAAADI. V was pared by 6 bases and J by 5 bases, with 7 bases between. The CDR3 here is CASSDLTGELFF. DNA of the CDR3: TGCGCCAGCAGCGACCTTACCGGGGAGCTGTTTTTT.

The sample holds many counts of this clonotype. The CDR3 DNA reads as TGCAGTGCAACCGGACTGTTCGGCTACACCTTC. Its translation is CSATGLFGYTF. The rearrangement links TRBV20-1 to TRBJ1-2; no firm D call. The CDR3 spans 11 residues. The germline V gene has CDR1 DFQATT and CDR2 SNEGSKA (reference sequence). V shed 6 bases and J shed 8 bases, with 13 bases lying between them.

The chain employs TRBV20-1 and TRBJ2-5; 11 bases map to TRBD1. The CDR3 extends over 14 amino acids. Losses at the gene ends were 5 bases for V and 5 bases for J; bases not matched to a gene: 7. The germline CDR1 and CDR2 sequences are DFQATT and SNEGSKA (reference sequence). In DNA form, the CDR3 reads TGCAGTGCTCCCAGGACAGGGGGCATGGAGACCCAGTACTTC. It codes for CSAPRTGGMETQYF.

The table lists this clonotype with many counts. The V gene is TRBV2, the J gene TRBJ2-5, with TRBD1 matching over 9 bases. Unmatched junction bases numbered 5, after V lost 6 bases and J lost 3 bases. Germline V CDR1 and CDR2: SNHLY, FYNNEI. This CDR3 has 14 residues. The CDR3 is CASSQGTGKETQYF. CDR3 sequence (DNA): TGTGCCAGCAGCCAAGGGACAGGGAAAGAGACCCAGTACTTC.

V gene TRBV29-1 combines with J gene TRBJ2-1; TRBD2 agrees at 11 bases. J was trimmed by 3 bases and V by 7 bases; bases with no gene match: 14. The CDR3 has 17 amino acids. Germline CDR1 is SQVTM and CDR2 is ANQGSEA. The CDR3 nucleotides read TGCAGCGCTCTCGAGACTAGCGGGGCGCCTATCTACAATGAGCAGTTCTTC. Amino acids: CSALETSGAPIYNEQFF.

V is TRBV24-1 and J is TRBJ1-1, with D hard to call. V was clipped by 2 bases and J by 2 bases, with 8 bases between them. The CDR3 length is 14 residues. Germline lookup yields CDR1 KGHDR and CDR2 SFDVKD. The CDR3 region has the DNA TGTGCCACCAGTGATTCGTCAGGCAACACTGAAGCTTTCTTT. It translates to CATSDSSGNTEAFF.